The rows below give T cell receptor beta chains drawn from one sample of a study of T cell changes during pregnancy in multiple sclerosis. Libraries were prepared by immunoSEQ multiplex PCR; TCRdb keeps only in-frame clonotypes and omits some of them. The table includes about 89,000 clones, roughly 94% detected once. Sequencing used peripheral blood, obtained in the third trimester of pregnancy. The receptors originated from a female donor with multiple sclerosis, enrolled in a pregnancy study. CDR3s include the opening cysteine and the closing phenylalanine or tryptophan. Rows give clone size only sometimes, using once, few, many, or a class for an expanded clone.

>TRBV2|NA
CASSNERERAYEQYF
>TRBV4-3|few
CASSQDRGREAFF
>TRBV5-1|NA
CASRSDREGNYGYTF
>TRBV7-9|few
CASSLGQSNYGYTF
>TRBV5-1|few
CASSPTDRGNTEAFF
>TRBV7-2|NA
CASSLAGQTYEQYF
>TRBV9|NA
CASSVATGMNTEAFF
>TRBV11-3|NA
CASSLTDRGDYNEQFF
>TRBV4-1|NA
CASSHLGLSADIQYF
>TRBV11-1|NA
CASSSYLTGKYGYTF
>TRBV30|NA
CAWPLSGFINTIYF
>TRBV5-6|NA
CASTLDRADTQYF
>TRBV18|NA
CASSLLPTGHDTEAFF
>TRBV10-2|NA
CASLTSQETQYF
>TRBV14|NA
CASSLRLSSTDTQYF
>TRBV29-1|NA
CSVVFDSQIQYF
>TRBV15|NA
CATSWTSGSYEQYF
>TRBV4-1|NA
CASSQVALPEIF
>TRBV5-5|NA
CASSFENNNYGYTF
>TRBV4-1|NA
CASSQDPIAGGPRDTQYF
>TRBV2|NA
CASSEWGGGEQFF
>TRBV6-6|NA
CASNPAGAYNEQFF
>TRBV5-1|NA
CASSPQDRVLGEQYF
>TRBV27|NA
CASSLSGNPSNEQYF
>TRBV21-1|NA
CASSKGQDKATDTQYF
>TRBV11-2|NA
CASSPRTSYSGANVLTF
>TRBV27|once
CASSRGGDRRFYEQYF
>TRBV5-8|NA
CASSSWTGTYEQYF
>TRBV27|NA
CASSYLQGISGYTF
>TRBV28|NA
CASSLVGLAALNEQFF
>TRBV4-1|NA
CASSQGGQYGYTF
>TRBV5-1|NA
CASSKGSSYEQYF
>TRBV28|NA
CASSFVPGRSTEAFF
>TRBV15|once
CATSRGRQRNEQFF
>TRBV9|NA
CASSPASGVTQYF
>TRBV27|NA
CASRHRGLNTEAFF
>TRBV30|once
CAWRGLGSGTGELFF
>TRBV5-1|NA
CASSLTLAARNTGELFF
>TRBV27|NA
CASRGTSGREAYEQYF
>TRBV5-1|once
CASSWREYQETQYF
>TRBV9|NA
CASGGVLGANVLTF
>TRBV19|NA
CASSMMGQDYGYTF
>TRBV9|NA
CASSPAGQRNTEAFF
>TRBV11-1|few
CASSYRGSDGYTF
>TRBV6-6|NA
CATSTGFEAFF
>TRBV2|NA
CASSDRGAFF